The 25 T cell receptor beta chains listed next were all sequenced from one sample in a study of T cell repertoires in cytomegalovirus infection. These receptors have no known antigen. TCRdb re-analysed the reads in MiXCR, keeping a single row per CDR3 protein. The profile covers a few hundred thousand distinct CDR3 sequences, with about 20% appearing a single time and roughly a fifth taken by the ten largest. The sample here was cultured PBMCs, taken from culture after CMV antigen stimulation. The receptors were sampled from a human donor in good health (CMV status not recorded). Some clones in this sample may be carry-over from other donors' samples.

This clonotype was counted only a few times. The J gene is TRBJ2-1, the V gene TRBV7-2; TRBD2 agrees at 12 bases. The CDR3 has 16 amino acids. Germline CDR1 and CDR2: SGHTA and FQGNSA. Trimming at V came to 4 bases and at J to 4 bases, leaving 5 bases not matched to a gene. CDR3 in DNA: TGTGCCAGCAGCTCGGCTAGCGGGAGGGTTTACAATGAGCAGTTCTTC. As protein: CASSSASGRVYNEQFF.

This clonotype was counted a few times. The chain recombines TRBV18 with TRBJ2-2; D uncertain. V lost 2 bases and J lost 5, with 9 bases in between. This CDR3 has 14 residues. The V gene's germline CDR1 is KGHSH and CDR2 LQKENI. Here the CDR3 reads CASSPELGTGELFF. The DNA of the CDR3 is TGTGCCAGCTCACCAGAACTGGGGACCGGGGAGCTGTTTTTT.

There are a few counts of this clonotype. The rearrangement joins TRBV7-2 to TRBJ2-1; no clear D. Trimming shortened V by 5 bases and J by 5 bases, and 10 bases separated the two germline ends. Germline V gene lookup returns CDR1 SGHTA and CDR2 FQGNSA. The CDR3 runs to 13 residues. The CDR3 DNA sequence: TGTGCCAGCAGCCGAGAGCCCCACAATGAGCAGTTCTTC. This translates into CASSREPHNEQFF.

This clonotype was observed a handful of times. CDR3 nucleotides: TGCAGTGCTCCCAACCCGACGACAGATACGCAGTATTTT. This sequence encodes CSAPNPTTDTQYF. The chain combines TRBV20-1 with TRBJ2-3, with unresolved D. Germline CDR1 is DFQATT and CDR2 is SNEGSKA (reference sequence). Trimming removed 5 bases at V and 3 bases at J, with 12 bases between. There are 13 residues in the CDR3.

CDR3 protein: CASSLSSKGNTIYF. CDR3 nucleotide sequence: TGTGCCAGCAGTTTAAGCAGCAAAGGAAACACCATATATTTT. The chain uses TRBV12-3 or TRBV12-4 and TRBJ1-3; D is uncertain. The length of the CDR3 is 14 residues. V gave up 2 bases and J gave up 4 bases, with 9 bases separating them.

V is TRBV14 and J is TRBJ2-1; TRBD2 matches at 7 bases. CDR1 SGHDN and CDR2 FVKESK come from the germline V gene. CDR3 length: 16 amino acids. Trimming took 2 bases from V and 0 from J; bases not matched to a gene: 4. The CDR3: CASSQLGGSSYNEQFF. Written as DNA, the CDR3 is TGTGCCAGCAGCCAATTGGGCGGGAGCTCCTACAATGAGCAGTTCTTC.

This clonotype was seen ten or more times. This CDR3 reads CASSLEADRGRCEQYV. The CDR3 DNA is TGTGCCAGCAGCTTAGAGGCGGACAGGGGGCGGTGCGAGCAGTACGTC. V is TRBV7-2 and J is TRBJ2-7; 11 bases map to TRBD1. Germline CDR1 and CDR2: SGHTA and FQGNSA. The CDR3 has 16 residues. V was pared by 1 base and J by 6 bases, with 8 bases of the junction left unmatched.

This clonotype has a count of ten or more. J is TRBJ2-5 and V is TRBV12-3 or TRBV12-4, with D perhaps TRBD1 (6 bases). The CDR3 has 14 residues. V lost 6 bases and J lost 5, with 16 bases in between. The CDR3, as DNA: TGTGCCAGCAGCTCTCAGGGGTACTTTGAGACCCAGTACTTC. Translated: CASSSQGYFETQYF.

This clonotype was detected a few times. The J gene is TRBJ1-5, the V gene TRBV6-5, with TRBD1 matching 7 bases. CDR1 is MNHEY and CDR2 is SVGAGI in the germline V gene. This CDR3 has 15 amino acids. Trimming took 10 bases from V and 2 from J; bases not matched to a gene: 11. This CDR3 is CATARTGSGNQPQHF. CDR3 DNA sequence: TGTGCCACCGCTCGGACAGGCAGTGGCAATCAGCCCCAGCATTTT.

This clonotype appeared many times. The chain recombines TRBV7-9 with TRBJ1-1; the D is unclear. Trimming removed 0 bases at V and 0 bases at J, with 8 bases between. The CDR3 has 15 amino acids. Germline-derived CDR1 and CDR2 are SEHNR and FQNEAQ (reference sequence). The CDR3 sequence is CASSLASSLNTEAFF. CDR3 nucleotides: TGTGCCAGCAGCTTAGCGAGCAGCCTGAACACTGAAGCTTTCTTT.

There are many counts of this clonotype. This rearrangement joins TRBV7-2 to TRBJ2-3; no clear D gene. CDR3 size: 15 residues. Germline CDR1 is SGHTA and CDR2 is FQGNSA. V lost 0 bases, J lost 3 bases, and 10 bases lay in between. The CDR3: CASSLALSHTDTQYF. CDR3 sequence (DNA): TGTGCCAGCAGCTTAGCACTCTCTCATACAGATACGCAGTATTTT. Combining the CDR3 with reference TRBV7-2 and TRBJ2-3 gives the whole variable domain GAGVSQSPSNKVTEKGKDVELRCDPISGHTALYWYRQSLGQGLEFLIYFQGNSAPDKSGLPSDRFSAERTGGSVSTLTIQRTQQEDSAVYLCASSLALSHTDTQYFGPGTRLTVL.

The chain is built from TRBV24-1 and TRBJ2-5; D unresolved. V lost 6 bases to trimming and J lost 0 bases, with 10 bases between them. CDR3 size: 14 residues. The germline V gene has CDR1 KGHDR and CDR2 SFDVKD. The CDR3 sequence: CATSSAENQETQYF. CDR3 DNA sequence: TGTGCCACCAGTTCAGCTGAGAACCAAGAGACCCAGTACTTC.

This clonotype was seen a few times. The chain combines TRBV7-9 with TRBJ2-3, with 10 nucleotides matching TRBD2. The CDR3 runs to 15 residues. The J segment lost 6 bases and the V segment lost 5 bases, leaving 8 bases of the junction unmatched. CDR1 is SEHNR, CDR2 FQNEAQ, per germline (reference sequence). CDR3 in amino acids: CASSLLQAGGDTQYF. The DNA for the CDR3 is TGTGCCAGCAGCCTCCTCCAAGCGGGAGGGGATACGCAGTATTTT.

The rearrangement links TRBV15 to TRBJ2-3; D gene uncertain. The V end lost 5 bases, the J end lost 4 bases, and 16 bases lay between the germline ends. The CDR3 loop spans 15 amino acids. The germline gives CDR1 LNHNV, CDR2 YYDKDF (reference sequence). In DNA form, the CDR3 reads TGTGCCACCAGCGTCCATCCTGCTGGTGCAGATACGCAGTATTTT. It encodes CATSVHPAGADTQYF.

This clonotype was recorded many times. The chain combines TRBV7-2 with TRBJ2-1; TRBD2 aligns across 7 bases. CDR3 length equals 15 residues. Trimming cost V 6 bases and J 0 bases; bases outside gene matches: 5. CDR1 is SGHTA, CDR2 FQGNSA, per germline. The CDR3: CASSWDYLSYNEQFF. CDR3 nucleotide sequence: TGTGCCAGCAGTTGGGACTATCTCTCCTACAATGAGCAGTTCTTC. Variable domain in full (rest from reference TRBV7-2 and TRBJ2-1): GAGVSQSPSNKVTEKGKDVELRCDPISGHTALYWYRQSLGQGLEFLIYFQGNSAPDKSGLPSDRFSAERTGGSVSTLTIQRTQQEDSAVYLCASSWDYLSYNEQFFGPGTRLTVL.

This clonotype was seen repeatedly, ten times or more. The chain links TRBV19 to TRBJ2-6; the D gene could be TRBD1 or TRBD2 (6 bases each). The CDR3 consists of 18 residues. Germline values: CDR1 LNHDA, CDR2 SQIVND (reference sequence). Trimming removed 3 bases from V and 3 bases from J, with 18 bases in between. DNA of the CDR3: TGTGCCAGTAGTATCCCGGGGGCGCGGGGTAGTGGGGCCAACGTCCTGACTTTC. The encoded protein is CASSIPGARGSGANVLTF.

The chain recombines TRBV24-1 with TRBJ2-5; 7 bases agree with TRBD1. Per germline, CDR1 KGHDR and CDR2 SFDVKD. This CDR3 comprises 17 residues. V lost 3 bases and J lost 9; bases outside the gene matches: 18. The CDR3 DNA reads TGTGCCACCAGTGATCACTCGGACAGGACACCACTTCGGGCCCAGTACTTC. Translating gives CATSDHSDRTPLRAQYF.

The rearrangement uses TRBV13 and TRBJ2-7; D not certain. The CDR3 is 12 amino acids. Trimming stripped 2 bases from V and 6 bases from J, with 8 bases between. Germline assignment: CDR1 PRHDT and CDR2 FYEKMQ (reference sequence). CDR3 loop: CASSLTFSEQYF. CDR3 coding DNA: TGTGCCAGCAGCTTAACCTTTTCCGAGCAGTACTTC. Complete variable domain (other parts from reference TRBV13 and TRBJ2-7): AAGVIQSPRHLIKEKRETATLKCYPIPRHDTVYWYQQGPGQDPQFLISFYEKMQSDKGSIPDRFSAQQFSDYHSELNMSSLELGDSALYFCASSLTFSEQYFGPGTRLTVT.

The chain is built from TRBV3-1 and TRBJ1-4, with TRBD1 as a possible D gene (6 bases). This CDR3 has 16 amino acids. With 0 bases removed from V and 7 bases from J, the gap between germline ends came to 15 bases. CDR1 and CDR2 (germline): LGHDT, YNNKEL (reference sequence). DNA for the CDR3: TGTGCCAGCAGCCAAGATAAGGGGGTGGCGGCTGAAAAACTGTTTTTT. It specifies CASSQDKGVAAEKLFF.

This clonotype was counted only a few times. The chain uses TRBV12-3 or TRBV12-4 and TRBJ2-1, with TRBD2 matching 13 bases. V dropped 6 bases and J dropped 10; count of bases not matched to a gene: 6. The CDR3 contains 14 residues. The CDR3 loop reads CASRPGLAGSEQFF. DNA of the CDR3: TGTGCCAGCAGACCGGGACTAGCGGGGTCGGAGCAGTTCTTC.

Concerning this clonotype itself: At one end, the junction sequence differs from germline, possibly due to a read error. For the CDR3, the DNA is TGTGTCAGCCGGGGACTAGCGGGCACCGGGGAGCTGTTTTTT. Its protein is CVSRGLAGTGELFF. This chain connects TRBV12-3 or TRBV12-4 to TRBJ2-2; 12 bases fit TRBD2. CDR3 length: 14 amino acids.

J is TRBJ2-2 and V is TRBV7-9; perhaps TRBD1 as D (5 bases). Germline CDR1 reads SEHNR; CDR2 reads FQNEAQ (reference sequence). The CDR3 consists of 16 residues. Trimming stripped 5 bases from V and 4 bases from J, with 17 bases between. CDR3 residues: CASSLMGRAATGELFF. The DNA for the CDR3 is TGTGCCAGCAGCCTTATGGGCAGGGCGGCCACCGGGGAGCTGTTTTTT.

V is TRBV18 and J is TRBJ1-2; a weak D match, TRBD1 (5 bases). Per germline, CDR1 KGHSH and CDR2 LQKENI. Deletions cut 2 bases from V and 7 bases from J, with 17 bases between. The CDR3 is made up of 15 amino acids. The CDR3 bases are TGTGCCAGCTCACCAGGGGGAGCCCCGACGGTTGGCTACACCTTC. Protein sequence: CASSPGGAPTVGYTF.

This clonotype was counted only a few times. This chain joins TRBV12-3 or TRBV12-4 and TRBJ2-3; 11 nucleotides agree with TRBD2. This CDR3 is 17 amino acids long. J was trimmed by 0 bases and V by 6 bases; bases with no gene match: 8. The CDR3 nucleotides are TGTGCCAGCAGCAGGACTAGCGGGCGCCCTAGCACAGATACGCAGTATTTT. It translates to CASSRTSGRPSTDTQYF.

This clonotype was seen a single time. The chain uses TRBV11-3 and TRBJ2-7; D is ambiguous. V was trimmed by 5 bases and J by 6 bases, leaving 8 bases between them. The CDR3 loop spans 11 amino acids. Germline CDR1 SGHNT, CDR2 YENEEA. CDR3 in amino acids: CASSPRREQYV. DNA of the CDR3: TGTGCCAGCAGCCCCCGACGCGAGCAGTACGTC.